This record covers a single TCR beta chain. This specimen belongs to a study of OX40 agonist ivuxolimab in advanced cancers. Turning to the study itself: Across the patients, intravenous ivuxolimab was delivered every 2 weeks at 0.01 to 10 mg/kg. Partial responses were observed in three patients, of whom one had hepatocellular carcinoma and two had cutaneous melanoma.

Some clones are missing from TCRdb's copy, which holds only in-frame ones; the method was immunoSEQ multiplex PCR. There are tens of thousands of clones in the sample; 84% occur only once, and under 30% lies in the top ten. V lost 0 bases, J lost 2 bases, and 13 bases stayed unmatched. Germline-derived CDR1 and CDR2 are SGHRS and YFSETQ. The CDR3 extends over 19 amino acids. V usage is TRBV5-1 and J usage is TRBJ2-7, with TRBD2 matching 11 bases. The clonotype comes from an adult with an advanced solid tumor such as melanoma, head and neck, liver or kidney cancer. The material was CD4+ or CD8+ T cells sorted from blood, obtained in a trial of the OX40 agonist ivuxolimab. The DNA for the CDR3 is TGCGCCAGCAGCTTGGCCAGGTTTAGGGCGACTAGCGGGGCCTACGAGCAGTACTTC. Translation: CASSLARFRATSGAYEQYF.